This T cell receptor beta chain was recorded in a study of cytomegalovirus exposure and HLA in healthy donors. Overall study context: From donors who were HLA-typed, an early data release held about 89 million unique TCRs. General study results and limits: What TCR beta sequences reportedly achieved was accurate prediction of HLA-A and HLA-B alleles in most subjects.

Germline lookup yields CDR1 SGHTA and CDR2 FQGNSA. CDR3 length: 16 amino acids. V dropped 3 bases and J dropped 1 base, with 13 bases sitting between them. With 60 Vbeta and 13 Jbeta primers, the PCR was carried out. TCRdb's table, derived via immunoSEQ multiplex PCR, lists solely in-frame clones and lacks some. Of approximately 200,000 clones in the sample, about 69% are singletons; the top ten hold approximately 5%. With respect to this clone: No antigen is known for it.

This TCR was recovered from a young man in good health and CMV-seropositive. Sequencing input: PBMCs. V is TRBV7-2 and J is TRBJ1-5; the D is unclear. The CDR3 here is CASSFQGGGSNQPQHF. The CDR3 DNA reads as TGTGCCAGCAGCTTTCAAGGCGGTGGGAGCAATCAGCCCCAGCATTTT.